These 24 T cell receptor beta chains share one sample of origin, sequenced in a study of beta chain features in type 1 diabetes. The isolated RNA, all of it, was reverse transcribed, so expressed TCRB transcripts were what got sequenced. Sequenced by immunoSEQ multiplex PCR; TCRdb stores in-frame clones only, minus some. Here the sample spans nearly 350,000 clones, 7% to 9% being singletons. What was sequenced was central memory CD4+ T cells from blood. These TCRs come from a woman between 18 and 29 years old in good health.

Only a few counts were recorded for this clone. The CDR3 is CASATSNYGYTF. The CDR3 DNA is TGTGCCAGTGCGACATCCAACTATGGCTACACCTTC. The chain joins TRBV28 to TRBJ1-2, with no clear D. The CDR3 runs 12 residues. The germline CDR1 and CDR2 sequences are MDHEN and SYDVKM. The V gene lost 9 bases and the J gene lost 2 bases, with 10 bases spanning the gap.

This chain joins TRBV9 and TRBJ2-6; perhaps TRBD2 as D (6 bases). CDR1 and CDR2 from the germline V gene are SGDLS and YYNGEE. CDR3 length equals 17 residues. V lost 4 bases to trimming and J lost 1 base, with 15 bases between them. CDR3 sequence reads: CASSRRELQSGANVLTF. CDR3 sequence (DNA): TGTGCCAGCAGCAGGCGGGAACTACAATCTGGGGCCAACGTCCTGACTTTC.

This clone was seen a handful of times. This chain joins TRBV7-2 and TRBJ2-3, with 10 bases lining up with TRBD2. With V trimmed by 0 bases and J by 7 bases, 16 bases remained unmatched. There are 19 residues in the CDR3. CDR1 is SGHTA and CDR2 is FQGNSA in the germline V gene. The CDR3 bases are TGTGCCAGCAGCTTAGCGCCTAGCGGGAGCTGGGGGAGGAGGAATACGCAGTATTTT. This codes for CASSLAPSGSWGRRNTQYF.

The V gene is TRBV4-2, the J gene TRBJ2-5; the match to TRBD1 covers 7 bases. CDR1 is LGHNA, CDR2 YNFKEQ, per germline. V dropped 3 bases and J dropped 1; count of bases not matched to a gene: 5. The CDR3 totals 15 residues. This chain's CDR3 is CASSHDGQVQETQYF. DNA of the CDR3: TGTGCCAGCAGCCACGATGGACAGGTCCAAGAGACCCAGTACTTC.

This clone was recorded a few times. This chain links TRBV4-3 with TRBJ1-4; 10 bases fit TRBD1. Germline values: CDR1 LGHNA, CDR2 YSLEER. The V and J ends lost 0 bases and 7 bases, in that order; junction bases with no gene match: 11. The CDR3 is 18 amino acids. The CDR3 DNA reads TGCGCCAGCAGCCAAGACACGGGTGGGACAGGGGCAAGTGAAAAACTGTTTTTT. Translating gives CASSQDTGGTGASEKLFF.

The genes are TRBV4-3 and TRBJ2-7; either TRBD1 or TRBD2 may supply D (5 bases each). The length of the CDR3 is 15 residues. The germline V and J ends were trimmed by 1 base and 4 bases, with 14 bases remaining between them. Germline loops: CDR1 LGHNA, CDR2 YSLEER. This chain's CDR3 is CASSQVGTAEYEQYF. CDR3 DNA: TGCGCCAGCAGCCAAGTCGGGACGGCCGAATACGAGCAGTACTTC.

This rearrangement joins TRBV4-2 to TRBJ1-5; D remains ambiguous. Germline CDR1 reads LGHNA; CDR2 reads YNFKEQ. V lost 0 bases to trimming and J lost 7 bases, with 7 bases between them. This CDR3 contains 13 residues. The CDR3 DNA reads as TGTGCCAGCAGCCAAGATGGCCCCCAGCCCCAGCATTTT. Translating it yields CASSQDGPQPQHF.

This sequence joins TRBV27 and TRBJ2-7; D unresolved. CDR1 and CDR2 (germline): MNHEY, SMNVEV (reference sequence). The CDR3 covers 14 residues. V lost 5 bases, J lost 3 bases, and 14 bases lay in between. CDR3 sequence reads: CASSRHQQSYEQYF. The CDR3 DNA sequence: TGTGCCAGCAGTCGACACCAACAGAGCTACGAGCAGTACTTC.

The V call is TRBV5-1, the J call TRBJ1-4; perhaps TRBD1 as D (6 bases). This CDR3 has 15 amino acids. Germline values: CDR1 SGHRS, CDR2 YFSETQ. The ends were cut back, 3 bases at V and 1 base at J, with 10 bases in the middle. The CDR3 reads CASSYGGGTNEKLFF. DNA for the CDR3: TGCGCCAGCAGCTATGGAGGGGGAACTAATGAAAAACTGTTTTTT. The full variable domain, completed using reference TRBV5-1 and TRBJ1-4, is KAGVTQTPRYLIKTRGQQVTLSCSPISGHRSVSWYQQTPGQGLQFLFEYFSETQRNKGNFPGRFSGRQFSNSRSEMNVSTLELGDSALYLCASSYGGGTNEKLFFGSGTQLSVL.

The V gene is TRBV28, the J gene TRBJ2-1; maybe TRBD2 (5 bases). V shed 7 bases and J shed 4 bases, with 11 bases lying between them. The CDR3 has 13 amino acids. Looked up from germline, CDR1 is MDHEN and CDR2 is SYDVKM. The CDR3 protein is CASTPGYYNEQFF. The CDR3 DNA reads as TGTGCCAGCACCCCGGGGTATTACAATGAGCAGTTCTTC.

The V and J genes are TRBV7-2 and TRBJ1-1; D ambiguous. The length of the CDR3 is 13 residues. From germline, CDR1 is SGHTA and CDR2 FQGNSA. V lost 5 bases to trimming and J lost 1 base, with 8 bases between them. CDR3: CASSTDKNTEAFF. The DNA for the CDR3 is TGTGCCAGCAGCACTGACAAGAACACTGAAGCTTTCTTT.

This chain connects TRBV28 to TRBJ2-2; TRBD2 agrees at 12 bases. Germline loops: CDR1 MDHEN, CDR2 SYDVKM. J gave up 5 bases and V 6 bases, and 4 bases lay outside the gene matches. There are 15 residues in the CDR3. The CDR3 spells CASRPGTSGTGELFF. DNA for the CDR3: TGTGCCAGCAGACCCGGGACTAGCGGGACCGGGGAGCTGTTTTTT.

This clone showed up many times. The V and J genes are TRBV21-1 and TRBJ1-1; TRBD1, as called in the table, went unchecked against the DNA. TRBV21-1 represents a pseudogene. There are 15 residues in the CDR3. The chain's CDR3 is CASSKLAGLNTEAFF. CDR3 nucleotide sequence: TGTGCCAGCAGCAAGCTCGCAGGCTTGAACACTGAAGCTTTCTTT.

This clone has a count of ten or more. The V gene is TRBV5-1, the J gene TRBJ2-1; 8 bases agree with TRBD2. CDR1 and CDR2 (germline): SGHRS, YFSETQ. After removal of 4 bases from V and 7 bases from J, the junction contained 13 bases not matched to a gene. The CDR3 spans 16 residues. The CDR3 spells CASSLTSGPNGNEQFF. The CDR3, as DNA: TGCGCCAGCAGCCTTACTAGCGGCCCTAATGGGAATGAGCAGTTCTTC.

The sample holds a few counts of this clone. The chain joins TRBV5-6 to TRBJ1-4, with D tentatively TRBD1 (6 bases). Trimming shortened V by 0 bases and J by 13 bases, and 13 bases separated the two germline ends. The CDR3 is made up of 13 amino acids. Looked up from germline, CDR1 is SGHDT and CDR2 is YYEEEE. The CDR3 coding sequence is TGTGCCAGCAGCTTGGCCCCACAGGGACGACTGTTTTTT. It codes for CASSLAPQGRLFF.

In this sample, this clone turned up a few times. This rearrangement joins TRBV4-3 to TRBJ2-3, with D tentatively TRBD2 (6 bases). Trimming removed 2 bases from V and 2 bases from J, with 23 bases in between. The germline V gene has CDR1 LGHNA and CDR2 YSLEER. There are 19 residues in the CDR3. CDR3 coding DNA: TGCGCCAGCAGCCAAACCGCCCCCCTTGGTGGGGGGATCACAGATACGCAGTATTTT. Translating gives CASSQTAPLGGGITDTQYF.

The chain joins TRBV6-5 to TRBJ2-7; TRBD1 agrees at 9 bases. The CDR3 consists of 14 residues. The germline V gene encodes CDR1 MNHEY and CDR2 SVGAGI. The J segment lost 3 bases and the V segment lost 6 bases, leaving 6 bases of the junction unmatched. For the CDR3, the DNA is TGTGCCAGCAGCTTGGACAGGGGACGCTACGAGCAGTACTTC. It specifies CASSLDRGRYEQYF.

The J gene is TRBJ1-4, the V gene TRBV15; D remains ambiguous. Germline CDR1 reads LNHNV; CDR2 reads YYDKDF (reference sequence). Trimming pared 3 bases from V and 7 bases from J, leaving 6 bases between. This CDR3 is built from 12 residues. The CDR3 region is CATSRGFEKLFF. The CDR3 DNA reads as TGTGCCACCAGCAGGGGTTTTGAAAAACTGTTTTTT.

The sample holds a few counts of this clone. The chain combines TRBV2 with TRBJ2-7; TRBD2 matches at 9 bases. The CDR3 extends over 14 amino acids. The germline gives CDR1 SNHLY, CDR2 FYNNEI. V dropped 6 bases and J dropped 2; count of bases not matched to a gene: 5. CDR3 amino acids: CASSPRLAAYEQYF. The CDR3 region has the DNA TGTGCCAGCAGCCCAAGACTAGCGGCCTACGAGCAGTACTTC.

The rearrangement links TRBV18 to TRBJ2-1; possibly TRBD1 for D (9 bases). V was cut by 2 bases and J by 4 bases, with 18 bases left in between. This CDR3 region has 17 residues. Per germline, CDR1 KGHSH and CDR2 LQKENI. The CDR3: CASSPFVAGQGYNEQFF. The CDR3 DNA sequence: TGTGCCAGCTCACCATTTGTAGCGGGACAGGGATACAATGAGCAGTTCTTC.

V is TRBV6-6 and J is TRBJ2-4; D is unresolved. V lost 2 bases and J 5 bases, leaving 10 bases between the germline ends. Germline V gene lookup returns CDR1 MNHNY and CDR2 SVGAGI (reference sequence). The CDR3 runs 14 residues. The CDR3 DNA follows: TGTGCCAGCAGTTACGAAGGGTACCAAAACATTCAGTACTTC. It is translated as CASSYEGYQNIQYF.

The V call is TRBV18, the J call TRBJ2-2; 7 positions match TRBD2. The germline gives CDR1 KGHSH, CDR2 LQKENI. J was trimmed by 1 base and V by 4 bases; bases with no gene match: 3. CDR3 length equals 15 residues. The CDR3 DNA sequence: TGTGCCAGCTCACAGGGACTACAGAACACCGGGGAGCTGTTTTTT. Residues: CASSQGLQNTGELFF.

A few counts support this clone. This chain connects TRBV7-2 to TRBJ2-7; TRBD2 aligns across 12 bases. The CDR3 loop spans 15 amino acids. From germline, CDR1 is SGHTA and CDR2 FQGNSA. V lost 3 bases to trimming and J lost 2 bases; unmatched junction nucleotides: 2. CDR3 sequence (DNA): TGTGCCAGCAGCTTTCTAGCGGGAGGGGCCTACGAGCAGTACTTC. Protein product: CASSFLAGGAYEQYF.

The rearrangement uses TRBV18 and TRBJ2-7, with D uncertain. Germline V gene lookup returns CDR1 KGHSH and CDR2 LQKENI. V dropped 2 bases and J dropped 7 bases, with 6 bases sitting between them. The CDR3 spans 11 residues. DNA for the CDR3: TGTGCCAGCTCACCAGAAGTTGAGCAGTACTTC. It specifies CASSPEVEQYF.